The 25 T cell receptor beta chains below come from one sample, sequenced in a study of cytomegalovirus exposure and HLA in healthy donors. PCR was performed using 60 Vbeta and 13 Jbeta primers. The method was immunoSEQ multiplex PCR; TCRdb's version includes in-frame clones alone and lacks a portion of them. Of approximately 190,000 clones in the sample, about four fifths were seen once. Source material: PBMCs. The receptors here all came from a man aged 35 to 55 in good health and CMV-seropositive.

The gene calls are TRBV5-1 and TRBJ1-2; 8 positions match TRBD1. Germline V gene lookup returns CDR1 SGHRS and CDR2 YFSETQ. Unmatched junction bases numbered 9, after V lost 5 bases and J lost 0 bases. The CDR3 is 16 amino acids. The CDR3 loop reads CASRIGTGASNYGYTF. The CDR3 DNA reads as TGCGCCAGCAGAATCGGGACAGGAGCTTCTAACTATGGCTACACCTTC.

The J gene is TRBJ2-2, the V gene TRBV14; 7 bases match TRBD2. The germline V gene has CDR1 SGHDN and CDR2 FVKESK. J was trimmed by 5 bases and V by 1 base; bases with no gene match: 7. This CDR3 comprises 16 residues. DNA for the CDR3: TGTGCCAGCAGCCAAGCGTGGACTAGTGCGACCGGGGAGCTGTTTTTT. Residues: CASSQAWTSATGELFF.

The chain carries TRBV6-1 and TRBJ2-1, with TRBD2 as a possible D gene (6 bases). Looked up from germline, CDR1 is MNHNS and CDR2 is SASEGT. CDR3 size: 16 residues. Trimming removed 2 bases at V and 0 bases at J, with 11 bases between. The CDR3 nucleotides are TGTGCCAGCAGTGAATACCCGGGAGCCTCCTACAATGAGCAGTTCTTC. Amino acids: CASSEYPGASYNEQFF.

In its sample, this clone was seen a few times. The chain links TRBV19 to TRBJ2-7; 10 nucleotides line up with TRBD2. Germline CDR1 is LNHDA and CDR2 is SQIVND (reference sequence). This CDR3 has 15 amino acids. The V and J ends lost 1 base and 0 bases, in that order; junction bases with no gene match: 0. CDR3 region: CASSIASGSSYEQYF. The CDR3 region has the DNA TGTGCCAGTAGTATAGCTAGCGGGAGCTCCTACGAGCAGTACTTC. The full variable domain, its missing parts supplied by reference TRBV19 and TRBJ2-7, is DGGITQSPKYLFRKEGQNVTLSCEQNLNHDAMYWYRQDPGQGLRLIYYSQIVNDFQKGDIAEGYSVSREKKESFPLTVTSAQKNPTAFYLCASSIASGSSYEQYFGPGTRLTVT.

The rearrangement links TRBV9 to TRBJ2-5; 13 bases fit TRBD2. Germline lookup yields CDR1 SGDLS and CDR2 YYNGEE. The CDR3 extends over 16 amino acids. Losses at the gene ends were 0 bases for V and 5 bases for J; bases not matched to a gene: 4. This CDR3 reads CASSVGTSGRGETQYF. In nucleotides, the CDR3 is TGTGCCAGCAGCGTAGGGACTAGCGGGAGAGGGGAGACCCAGTACTTC.

This chain connects TRBV10-3 to TRBJ2-1; 9 nucleotides align to TRBD2. The CDR3 spans 16 residues. V trimming: 7 bases; J trimming: 7 bases; junction bases outside the gene matches: 14. CDR1 and CDR2 (germline): ENHRY, SYGVKD. The DNA for the CDR3 is TGTGCCATCAACGGGGCGGGAGGGGGCTGGGGGAATGAGCAGTTCTTC. Its translation is CAINGAGGGWGNEQFF.

The chain couples TRBV6-5 to TRBJ2-6; the match to TRBD1 covers 7 bases. Germline trimming cut 2 bases from V and 4 bases from J; bases unmatched to any gene: 5. The CDR3 has 16 amino acids. Germline V gene lookup returns CDR1 MNHEY and CDR2 SVGAGI. In nucleotides, the CDR3 is TGTGCCAGCAGTTACCGGACAGGAAGCGGGGCCAACGTCCTGACTTTC. Its protein product is CASSYRTGSGANVLTF.

About this clone: An end of the junction differs from the germline gene, which may be a read error. V and J are TRBV6-1 and TRBJ2-7; D is perhaps TRBD1 (6 bases). Germline V gene sequence: CDR1 MNHNS, CDR2 SASEGT. CDR3 size: 15 residues. The CDR3 loop is CASREGQPSTYEQYF. The CDR3 DNA reads TGTGCCAGCAGGGAAGGACAGCCCTCTACCTACGAGCAGTACTTC.

This clone appeared a single time. One end of the junction does not line up with germline, which may come from a read error. The V gene is TRBV7-9, the J gene TRBJ1-4; D is uncertain. Germline CDR1 SEHNR, CDR2 FQNEAQ (reference sequence). This CDR3 contains 15 residues. CDR3 amino acids: CSSSLLQPSDEKLFF. The CDR3 nucleotides read TGTTCCAGCAGCTTATTACAACCGTCCGATGAAAAACTGTTTTTT.

The V call is TRBV27, the J call TRBJ2-7; D is possibly TRBD2 (6 bases). CDR1 is MNHEY and CDR2 is SMNVEV in the germline V gene (reference sequence). Trimming removed 4 bases at V and 3 bases at J, with 13 bases between. This CDR3 region has 14 residues. The CDR3 is CASSSPTRGYEQYF. The CDR3 coding sequence is TGTGCCAGCAGTTCCCCTACGCGGGGCTACGAGCAGTACTTC.

The CDR3 reads CASRGPGRAYEQYF. CDR3 coding DNA: TGTGCCAGCAGGGGGCCAGGACGGGCCTACGAGCAGTACTTC. The chain links TRBV25-1 to TRBJ2-7; a possible D gene is TRBD1 (5 bases). Trimming removed 6 bases at V and 2 bases at J, with 14 bases between. The CDR3 spans 14 residues. From germline, CDR1 is MGHDK and CDR2 SYGVNS.

The V call is TRBV7-9, the J call TRBJ1-5, with TRBD1 as a possible D gene (6 bases). The V gene lost 1 base and the J gene lost 3 bases, with 10 bases spanning the gap. Per germline, CDR1 SEHNR and CDR2 FQNEAQ (reference sequence). This CDR3 has 15 residues. CDR3 nucleotides: TGTGCCAGCAGCTTAGTCGGGGGGCTCAATCAGCCCCAGCATTTT. The encoded protein is CASSLVGGLNQPQHF.

This rearrangement joins TRBV25-1 to TRBJ2-5; maybe TRBD2 (5 bases). This CDR3 has 12 residues. The germline V and J ends were trimmed by 11 bases and 5 bases, with 15 bases remaining between them. CDR1 is MGHDK and CDR2 is SYGVNS in the germline V gene. This CDR3 is CAAGSQWETQYF. DNA for the CDR3: TGTGCCGCTGGGAGTCAGTGGGAGACCCAGTACTTC.

This clone was picked up one time. The rearrangement joins TRBV9 to TRBJ2-1, with 8 bases that match TRBD2. Germline V gene lookup returns CDR1 SGDLS and CDR2 YYNGEE. The CDR3 contains 15 residues. J lost 4 bases, V lost 0 bases, and 3 bases had no gene match. The CDR3 reads CASSVDSGGYNEQFF. As DNA, the CDR3 is TGTGCCAGCAGCGTAGATTCGGGAGGGTACAATGAGCAGTTCTTC.

V gene TRBV6-5 combines with J gene TRBJ1-6, with D perhaps matching TRBD1 (6 bases). The germline gives CDR1 MNHEY, CDR2 SVGAGI. The V end lost 6 bases, the J end lost 7 bases, and 16 bases lay between the germline ends. The CDR3 totals 15 residues. Written as DNA, the CDR3 is TGTGCCAGCAGCCCGTTCCGGGACATAAATTCACCCCTCCACTTT. The encoded protein is CASSPFRDINSPLHF.

The V gene is TRBV6-6, the J gene TRBJ2-7, with 7 bases matching TRBD2. Germline CDR1 is MNHNY and CDR2 is SVGAGI (reference sequence). The V and J ends lost 4 bases and 2 bases, in that order; junction bases with no gene match: 11. This CDR3 has 16 amino acids. CDR3 nucleotides: TGTGCCAGCAGTTTAGCCACCGCGGGAGACACCTACGAGCAGTACTTC. Amino acids: CASSLATAGDTYEQYF.

This clone was seen a few times. V usage is TRBV6-6 and J usage is TRBJ2-3; perhaps TRBD1 as D (5 bases). The ends were cut back, 6 bases at V and 5 bases at J, with 15 bases in the middle. Germline CDR1 reads MNHNY; CDR2 reads SVGAGI (reference sequence). The CDR3 is 14 amino acids. The DNA for the CDR3 is TGTGCCAGCAGGCCCCAGGGCGCGAGAGATACGCAGTATTTT. Translation gives CASRPQGARDTQYF.

The chain employs TRBV6-1 and TRBJ2-7; the D gene is possibly TRBD1 (5 bases). The CDR3 loop spans 14 amino acids. Germline CDR1 is MNHNS and CDR2 is SASEGT. V was cut by 1 base and J by 3 bases, with 10 bases left in between. The DNA for the CDR3 is TGTGCCAGCAGTGAAGGGGGCCGGAACTACGAGCAGTACTTC. This gives the protein CASSEGGRNYEQYF.

The V and J genes are TRBV28 and TRBJ2-7; 10 nucleotides match TRBD2. CDR1 and CDR2 (germline): MDHEN, SYDVKM. The V gene end was trimmed by 8 bases and the J gene end by 1 base; junction bases not matched to a gene: 14. This CDR3 region has 17 residues. The CDR3 loop is CASLNNGASGRSYEQYF. CDR3 DNA: TGTGCCAGCCTTAATAACGGGGCTAGCGGGAGATCCTACGAGCAGTACTTC.

The rearrangement joins TRBV27 to TRBJ2-1, with 14 bases that match TRBD2. The V gene end was trimmed by 5 bases and the J gene end by 6 bases; junction bases not matched to a gene: 6. This CDR3 spans 16 amino acids. Germline V gives CDR1 MNHEY, CDR2 SMNVEV (reference sequence). The CDR3, as DNA: TGTGCCAGCAGTCCAGGACTAGCGGGAGGAGGCAATGAGCAGTTCTTC. It encodes CASSPGLAGGGNEQFF.

The chain has TRBV19 and TRBJ2-3, with D perhaps TRBD2 (6 bases). Germline V lookup: CDR1 LNHDA, CDR2 SQIVND (reference sequence). V lost 4 bases and J lost 4, with 15 bases in between. The CDR3 contains 15 residues. Here the CDR3 reads CASSSGTLRADTQYF. DNA for the CDR3: TGTGCCAGTAGTAGCGGGACCCTTAGGGCAGATACGCAGTATTTT.

The V gene is TRBV19, the J gene TRBJ2-7, with 11 bases lining up with TRBD2. Per germline, CDR1 LNHDA and CDR2 SQIVND (reference sequence). The J segment lost 2 bases and the V segment lost 3 bases, leaving 0 bases of the junction unmatched. The CDR3 spans 14 residues. Here the CDR3 reads CASSMTSGTYEQYF. The CDR3 nucleotides read TGTGCCAGTAGTATGACTAGCGGGACCTACGAGCAGTACTTC. The variable domain in full, with the rest retrieved from reference TRBV19 and TRBJ2-7, is DGGITQSPKYLFRKEGQNVTLSCEQNLNHDAMYWYRQDPGQGLRLIYYSQIVNDFQKGDIAEGYSVSREKKESFPLTVTSAQKNPTAFYLCASSMTSGTYEQYFGPGTRLTVT.

This clone was detected a few times. This chain uses TRBV14 with TRBJ2-6, with 9 bases aligning to TRBD1. From germline, CDR1 is SGHDN and CDR2 FVKESK. With 3 bases clipped from V and 7 bases from J, the junction kept 7 bases outside the gene matches. This CDR3 is 16 amino acids long. Here the CDR3 DNA reads TGTGCCAGCAGCCAGACCTTGGGACAGGGAGCCAACGTCCTGACTTTC. It codes for CASSQTLGQGANVLTF.

The rearrangement uses TRBV30 and TRBJ1-5; D is ambiguous. The CDR3 extends over 15 amino acids. In germline, CDR1 is GTSNPN, CDR2 SVGIG (reference sequence). V was cut by 0 bases and J by 0 bases, with 9 bases left in between. CDR3 residues: CAWSVEGHSNQPQHF. The CDR3 nucleotides read TGTGCCTGGAGTGTGGAGGGCCATAGCAATCAGCCCCAGCATTTT.

This clone was counted a single time. CDR3: CASTGDPAHNSPLHF. The CDR3 region has the DNA TGTGCCAGCACCGGGGATCCTGCACATAATTCACCCCTCCACTTT. The chain couples TRBV7-2 to TRBJ1-6; D unclear. Germline V lookup: CDR1 SGHTA, CDR2 FQGNSA. This CDR3 spans 15 amino acids. V lost 7 bases and J 5 bases, leaving 15 bases between the germline ends.